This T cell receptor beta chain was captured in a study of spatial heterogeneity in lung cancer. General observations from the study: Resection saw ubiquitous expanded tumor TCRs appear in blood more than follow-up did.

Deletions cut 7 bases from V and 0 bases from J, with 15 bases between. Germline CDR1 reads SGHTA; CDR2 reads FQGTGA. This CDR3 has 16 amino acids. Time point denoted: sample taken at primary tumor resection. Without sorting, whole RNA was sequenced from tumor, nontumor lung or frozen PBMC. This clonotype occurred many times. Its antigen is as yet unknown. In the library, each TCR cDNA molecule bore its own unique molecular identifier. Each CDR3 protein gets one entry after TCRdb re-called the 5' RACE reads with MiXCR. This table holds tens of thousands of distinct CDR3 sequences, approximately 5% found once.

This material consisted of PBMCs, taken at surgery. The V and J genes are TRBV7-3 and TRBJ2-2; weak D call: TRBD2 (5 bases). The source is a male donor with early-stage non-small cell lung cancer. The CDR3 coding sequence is TGTGCCAGCACCCAGAGGGCGCCGCCGAACACCGGGGAGCTGTTTTTT. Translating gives CASTQRAPPNTGELFF.